This T cell receptor (beta chain) came from a study of shared clonotypes between healthy human individuals. Background on the study: Researchers drew samples from two women and a few men aged 18 to 49. Study results and caveats: A reduction in generation probabilities was seen for non-shared clonotypes relative to those shared by all four donors. An anticipated effect of sequencing depth on clonotype sharing among donors was recognized. A limitation of the genetic and exposure-history diversity represented arose from few donors.

Germline V CDR1 and CDR2: MNHEY, SVGAGI. Trimming stripped 2 bases from V and 1 base from J, with 11 bases between. The CDR3 consists of 15 residues. Selected positively for CCR7 and CD45RO-negative, naive CD8 cells excluded terminally differentiated effector memory CD45RA+ cells. Only in-frame clones appear in the TCRdb table, and some are missing; sequencing was by immunoSEQ multiplex PCR. This sample carries roughly 770,000 clones, about 97% of them seen once, and the ten largest clones take approximately 0.2%. Details on this clone: Its antigen is not known.

The clonotype comes from a man in his thirties or forties in good health. Material for sequencing was naive CD8+ T cells sorted from blood. The rearrangement links TRBV6-5 to TRBJ1-1; a possible D gene is TRBD1 (5 bases). The CDR3 protein is CASSYKIGGNTEAFF. CDR3 DNA sequence: TGTGCCAGCAGTTACAAAATTGGGGGGAACACTGAAGCTTTCTTT.